The rows below give T cell receptor beta chains drawn from one sample of a study of blood T cell repertoires in COVID-19. TCRdb's table, derived via immunoSEQ multiplex PCR, lists solely in-frame clones and lacks some. The sample includes 50,000 to 65,000 clones, around 83% of them seen just once. The sample consisted of peripheral blood. These receptors were collected from a human donor in a cohort sampled during active COVID-19. CDR3s include the opening cysteine and the closing phenylalanine or tryptophan. The D gene is left open where the match is weak. Clone size is shown for a subset of rows, as once, few, many or a class of expanded clone.

cdr3_aa cdr3_nt v_call d_call j_call clone_size
CASSFSQPQHF TGTGCCAGCAGCTTTAGTCAGCCCCAGCATTTT TRBV5-8 . TRBJ1-5 .
CASSVGSGGSDTQYF TGTGCCAGCAGCGTAGGTAGCGGGGGGTCAGATACGCAGTATTTT TRBV9 TRBD2 TRBJ2-3 .
CASSLRIRLVGTGELFF TGTGCCAGCAGCTTGAGGATACGACTAGTTGGGACCGGGGAGCTGTTTTTT TRBV7-2 . TRBJ2-2 few
CASSTPGQSYGYTF TGTGCCAGCAGCACCCCCGGACAGAGCTATGGCTACACCTTC TRBV7-8 . TRBJ1-2 few
CAITGQSSGNTIYF TGTGCCATCACAGGACAAAGCTCTGGAAACACCATATATTTT TRBV10-3 . TRBJ1-3 .
CASSPPGQYRDEQYF TGTGCCAGCTCACCCCCAGGGCAATATCGGGACGAGCAGTACTTC TRBV18 . TRBJ2-7 .
CATSGRQGNGYTF TGTGCCACCAGTGGGCGACAGGGGAATGGCTACACCTTC TRBV24-1 TRBD1 TRBJ1-2 few
CASRRPGGLETQYF TGTGCCAGCAGACGGCCAGGGGGCCTCGAGACCCAGTACTTC TRBV27 TRBD1 TRBJ2-5 .
CASSLAASGSLDTQYF TGTGCCAGCAGCTTAGCGGCTAGCGGGAGTTTGGATACGCAGTATTTT TRBV7-8 TRBD2 TRBJ2-3 .
CASSLGLSGSQYF TGTGCCAGCAGCTTGGGGCTGAGCGGGTCCCAGTACTTC TRBV5-6 . TRBJ2-7 .
CASSVGVGTSGGSTGELFF TGTGCCAGCAGCGTAGGGGTCGGTACTAGCGGGGGATCCACCGGGGAGCTGTTTTTT TRBV9 TRBD2 TRBJ2-2 few
CASSLGQGRESLYGYTF TGTGCCAGCAGCTTAGGACAGGGCCGAGAGTCCCTCTATGGCTACACCTTC TRBV7-8 TRBD1 TRBJ1-2 .
CASSPWDRDNYGYTF TGTGCCAGCAGTCCTTGGGACAGAGACAACTATGGCTACACCTTC TRBV28 TRBD1 TRBJ1-2 .
CASSPPGLAFNEQFF TGTGCCAGCAGCCCCCCGGGACTAGCGTTCAATGAGCAGTTCTTC TRBV3-1/TRBV3-2 TRBD2 TRBJ2-1 .
CASSQRGYNEQFF TGTGCCAGCAGCCAACGGGGGTACAATGAGCAGTTCTTC TRBV3-1/TRBV3-2 . TRBJ2-1 .
CASSPSHNSNQPQHF TGTGCCAGCTCACCATCACACAATAGCAATCAGCCCCAGCATTTT TRBV18 . TRBJ1-5 .
CASCPRQRRTDTQYF TGTGCCAGCTGCCCTCGACAGCGTCGCACAGATACGCAGTATTTT TRBV27 . TRBJ2-3 .
CASSYDRADHEQYF TGCGCCAGCAGCTACGACAGGGCGGATCACGAGCAGTACTTC TRBV5-1 TRBD1 TRBJ2-7 .
CASSQLAGPTGELFF TGTGCCAGCAGCCAACTAGCGGGCCCTACCGGGGAGCTGTTTTTT TRBV2 TRBD2 TRBJ2-2 .
CASSLFLSGNTIYF TGTGCCAGCAGCTTATTCCTCTCTGGAAACACCATATATTTT TRBV11-2 . TRBJ1-3 once
CASSPPSRLNEKLFF TGTGCCAGCTCCCCCCCGTCCAGGCTTAATGAAAAACTGTTTTTT TRBV18 . TRBJ1-4 .
CASSIRTAGSSGANVLTF TGTGCCAGTAGTATCCGAACAGCCGGGAGCTCTGGGGCCAACGTCCTGACTTTC TRBV19 . TRBJ2-6 .
CASRLSGGETEAFF TGTGCCAGCAGACTCTCGGGGGGTGAGACTGAAGCTTTCTTT TRBV7-9 . TRBJ1-1 .
CASSPSTGNGYTF TGTGCCAGCAGTCCTTCTACAGGGAACGGCTACACCTTC TRBV3-1/TRBV3-2 . TRBJ1-2 .
CASSLVPGGSYGYTF TGTGCCAGCAGCTTAGTTCCGGGGGGCAGCTATGGCTACACCTTC TRBV7-2 . TRBJ1-2 .
CASSLRGTGGTTEAFF TGTGCCAGCAGCTTGAGGGGGACAGGGGGAACCACTGAAGCTTTCTTT TRBV5-6 TRBD1 TRBJ1-1 .
CASSPGVWASGRALNEQFF TGTGCCAGCAGCCCCGGGGTCTGGGCTAGCGGGAGGGCCCTAAATGAGCAGTTCTTC TRBV7-9 TRBD2 TRBJ2-1 .
CASSVQASNTGELFF TGCGCCAGCAGCGTCCAGGCGTCGAACACCGGGGAGCTGTTTTTT TRBV5-1 . TRBJ2-2 .
CASSLLEFYEQYF TGTGCCAGCAGCTTATTAGAGTTCTACGAGCAGTACTTC TRBV7-9 . TRBJ2-7 .
CASSEWGQGITGELFF TGTGCCAGCAGTGAATGGGGACAGGGGATCACCGGGGAGCTGTTTTTT TRBV25-1 TRBD1 TRBJ2-2 .
CASTGTGAYEQYF TGTGCCAGCACCGGGACAGGGGCCTACGAGCAGTACTTC TRBV3-1/TRBV3-2 TRBD1 TRBJ2-7 few
CASRTGGRYEQYF TGTGCCAGCAGGACAGGGGGAAGATACGAGCAGTACTTC TRBV2 TRBD1 TRBJ2-7 .
CAISRTSGPSYEQYF TGTGCCATCAGCAGAACTAGCGGGCCCTCCTACGAGCAGTACTTC TRBV10-3 TRBD2 TRBJ2-7 .
CARGQMNTEAFF TGTGCCAGGGGACAGATGAACACTGAAGCTTTCTTT TRBV6-5 TRBD1 TRBJ1-1 .
CASSPGTGAFTDTQYF TGTGCCAGCTCACCGGGAACAGGGGCATTCACAGATACGCAGTATTTT TRBV18 TRBD1 TRBJ2-3 .
CASSEQGNQPQHF TGTGCCAGCAGTGAACAGGGCAATCAGCCCCAGCATTTT TRBV6-4 . TRBJ1-5 .
CASSFGGVRGYTF TGTGCCAGCAGTTTTGGGGGGGTTCGGGGCTACACCTTC TRBV28 . TRBJ1-2 once
CASSLRRTVGNTIYF TGTGCCAGCAGTTTACGACGGACAGTCGGAAACACCATATATTTT TRBV28 . TRBJ1-3 .
CASSQSWGAGTSGRVIRPYEQYF TGCGCCAGCAGTCAATCGTGGGGGGCGGGGACTAGCGGGCGGGTTATTAGACCCTACGAGCAGTACTTC TRBV23-1 TRBD2 TRBJ2-7 .
CASSAGQTTYEQYF TGTGCCAGCAGCGCGGGACAGACCACCTACGAGCAGTACTTC TRBV9 TRBD1 TRBJ2-7 .